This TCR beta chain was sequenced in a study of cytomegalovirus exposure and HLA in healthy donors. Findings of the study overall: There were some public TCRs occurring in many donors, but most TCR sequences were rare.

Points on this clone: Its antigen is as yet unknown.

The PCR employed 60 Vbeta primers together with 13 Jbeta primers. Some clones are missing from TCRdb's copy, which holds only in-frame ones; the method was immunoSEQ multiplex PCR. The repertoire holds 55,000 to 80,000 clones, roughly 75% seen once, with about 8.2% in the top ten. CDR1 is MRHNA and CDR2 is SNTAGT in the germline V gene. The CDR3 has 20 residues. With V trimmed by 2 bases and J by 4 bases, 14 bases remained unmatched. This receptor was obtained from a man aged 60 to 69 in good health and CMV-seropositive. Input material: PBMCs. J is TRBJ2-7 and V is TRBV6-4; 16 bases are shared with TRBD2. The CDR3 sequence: CASSDAPGTSGRASQYEQYF. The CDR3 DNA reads TGTGCCAGCAGTGACGCACCCGGGACTAGCGGGAGGGCCTCTCAGTACGAGCAGTACTTC.